Following are 15 T cell receptor beta chains from one sample sequenced in a study of sequential checkpoint blockade in melanoma (dated by TCRdb to 2018 to 2020). The treatment or condition label of this sample denotes: randomized to nivolumab then ipilimumab (arm A) or the reverse (arm B). The library was built by means of the immunoSEQ multiplex PCR assay. What TCRdb holds here is the immuneACCESS table cut down to in-frame rearrangements. Part of the clones is not present; checked against another copy, under half of the missing clones reflect an unresolved V gene, and the others are unexplained. This sample comprises tens of thousands of clones, almost 85% of them detected only once. Around 5.4% of the sample belongs to the ten largest clones. The specimen was CD8+ T cells sorted from blood (inferred from file names), collected from a patient given nivolumab and ipilimumab in sequence. These receptors were collected from a human donor with melanoma.

The chain couples TRBV7-8 to TRBJ2-1; TRBD2 agrees at 7 bases. Trimming removed 3 bases from V and 3 bases from J; junction bases left unmatched: 8. CDR3 length: 16 residues. Germline V gene sequence: CDR1 SGHVS, CDR2 FQNEAQ. CDR3 amino acids: CASSFGWGGSYNEQFF. The CDR3 region has the DNA TGTGCCAGCAGCTTCGGGTGGGGAGGGAGCTACAATGAGCAGTTCTTC. The whole variable domain, filled in from reference TRBV7-8 and TRBJ2-1, reads GAGVSQSPRYKVAKRGQDVALRCDPISGHVSLFWYQQALGQGPEFLTYFQNEAQLDKSGLPSDRFFAERPEGSVSTLKIQRTQQEDSAVYLCASSFGWGGSYNEQFFGPGTRLTVL.

The chain joins TRBV9 to TRBJ2-3; 8 bases fit TRBD2. Germline CDR1 reads SGDLS; CDR2 reads YYNGEE. The J segment lost 1 base and the V segment lost 0 bases, leaving 4 bases of the junction unmatched. The CDR3 sequence is 16 residues long. Here the CDR3 reads CASSVAGGAGTDTQYF. Here the CDR3 DNA reads TGTGCCAGCAGCGTAGCCGGGGGGGCTGGCACAGATACGCAGTATTTT.

The chain recombines TRBV2 with TRBJ2-7, with TRBD1 identical over 8 bases. Germline V gene sequence: CDR1 SNHLY, CDR2 FYNNEI. With 6 bases clipped from V and 2 bases from J, the junction kept 3 bases outside the gene matches. This CDR3 comprises 13 residues. Here the CDR3 reads CASRTGVAYEQYF. DNA for the CDR3: TGTGCCAGCAGGACAGGGGTGGCCTACGAGCAGTACTTC.

The V call is TRBV7-6, the J call TRBJ2-3, with 9 nucleotides matching TRBD2. In germline, CDR1 is SGHVS, CDR2 FNYEAQ. This CDR3 is built from 15 residues. V was clipped by 5 bases and J by 0 bases; unmatched bases: 3. Here the CDR3 reads CASSPSGASTDTQYF. DNA for the CDR3: TGTGCCAGCAGCCCTAGCGGGGCAAGCACAGATACGCAGTATTTT.

The rearrangement links TRBV11-3 to TRBJ2-5, with unresolved D. This CDR3 is built from 13 residues. The V end lost 5 bases, the J end lost 5 bases, and 12 bases lay between the germline ends. CDR1 is SGHNT and CDR2 is YENEEA in the germline V gene. This CDR3 reads CASSAIAGETQYF. The CDR3 coding sequence is TGTGCCAGCAGCGCAATAGCCGGGGAGACCCAGTACTTC. Full variable domain (missing parts from reference TRBV11-3 and TRBJ2-5): EAGVVQSPRYKIIEKKQPVAFWCNPISGHNTLYWYLQNLGQGPELLIRYENEEAVDDSQLPKDRFSAERLKGVDSTLKIQPAELGDSAVYLCASSAIAGETQYFGPGTRLLVL.

The chain has TRBV27 and TRBJ2-2; D remains ambiguous. The CDR3 has 13 residues. Trimming left V 3 bases short and J 2 bases short, with 4 bases between. Germline V gene data show CDR1 as MNHEY and CDR2 as SMNVEV (reference sequence). The CDR3 coding sequence is TGTGCCAGCAGTTTCACAAACACCGGGGAGCTGTTTTTT. Protein sequence: CASSFTNTGELFF.

The chain has TRBV27 and TRBJ2-7; D may be TRBD2 (6 bases). This CDR3 comprises 13 residues. With 8 bases removed from V and 5 bases from J, the gap between germline ends came to 16 bases. Germline loops: CDR1 MNHEY, CDR2 SMNVEV (reference sequence). The CDR3 bases are TGTGCCAGCCGACTAGGAATCGCCCACGAGCAGTACTTC. Translation gives CASRLGIAHEQYF.

The CDR3 loop is CAIGKLAGAAYEQYF. CDR3 coding DNA: TGTGCCATCGGAAAGTTAGCGGGGGCCGCCTACGAGCAGTACTTC. This chain joins TRBV10-3 and TRBJ2-7, with 9 positions matching TRBD2. This CDR3 has 15 residues. The germline gives CDR1 ENHRY, CDR2 SYGVKD. V shed 8 bases and J 2 bases; nucleotides not matched to a gene: 10.

The chain employs TRBV28 and TRBJ2-7; D is unresolved. CDR1 and CDR2 from the germline V gene are MDHEN and SYDVKM. The CDR3 contains 12 residues. V was pared by 3 bases and J by 3 bases, with 6 bases between. This CDR3 is CASSLFNYEQYF. For the CDR3, the DNA is TGTGCCAGCAGTTTGTTCAACTACGAGCAGTACTTC.

The chain joins TRBV29-1 to TRBJ2-7, with D perhaps TRBD2 (5 bases). Trimming took off 5 bases at V and 3 bases at J, with 20 bases between the two ends. CDR1 is SQVTM, CDR2 ANQGSEA, per germline. The CDR3 totals 15 residues. The CDR3: CSVIPSTISLYEQYF. DNA for the CDR3: TGCAGCGTTATCCCCTCGACTATATCCCTCTACGAGCAGTACTTC.

The V and J genes are TRBV19 and TRBJ2-1, with D possibly TRBD2 on 6 matching bases. CDR1 and CDR2 (germline): LNHDA, SQIVND (reference sequence). This CDR3 is built from 16 residues. Between the trimmed V and J ends, which lost 7 bases and 7 bases, there was a span of 23 bases. CDR3 coding DNA: TGTGCCAGTATTGCTAGCGCTAGATTCCTTACAAATGAGCAGTTCTTC. Its protein product is CASIASARFLTNEQFF.

This rearrangement joins TRBV10-3 to TRBJ2-7, with TRBD1 matching over 9 bases. Losses at the gene ends were 4 bases for V and 4 bases for J; bases not matched to a gene: 5. From germline, CDR1 is ENHRY and CDR2 SYGVKD. CDR3 length: 14 amino acids. CDR3 region: CAISGTGTGYEQYF. DNA for the CDR3: TGTGCCATCAGTGGCACCGGGACAGGGTACGAGCAGTACTTC.

This chain links TRBV6-5 with TRBJ2-7, with D possibly matching TRBD2 (5 bases). CDR3 length equals 13 residues. CDR1 is MNHEY and CDR2 is SVGAGI in the germline V gene. Between the trimmed V and J ends, which lost 6 bases and 5 bases, there was a span of 14 bases. The CDR3, as DNA: TGTGCCAGCAGCCGAGGGATGGTCCACGAGCAGTACTTC. It is translated as CASSRGMVHEQYF.

CDR3 in DNA: TGTGCCATCTCTGGGCGGGGGCTATACAATGAGCAGTTCTTC. It is translated as CAISGRGLYNEQFF. This chain connects TRBV28 to TRBJ2-1, with a possible D match to TRBD2 (7 bases). The V end lost 10 bases, the J end lost 4 bases, and 17 bases lay between the germline ends. Per germline, CDR1 MDHEN and CDR2 SYDVKM. This CDR3 has 14 amino acids.

This sequence joins TRBV7-9 and TRBJ2-7; TRBD2 matches at 8 bases. The CDR3 covers 15 residues. After removal of 5 bases from V and 2 bases from J, the junction contained 8 bases not matched to a gene. The germline V gene has CDR1 SEHNR and CDR2 FQNEAQ (reference sequence). The CDR3 region is CASSQSGGIAYEQYF. The CDR3 nucleotides are TGTGCCAGCAGCCAGAGCGGGGGCATAGCCTACGAGCAGTACTTC. Full variable domain (rest looked up from reference TRBV7-9 and TRBJ2-7): DTGVSQNPRHKITKRGQNVTFRCDPISEHNRLYWYRQTLGQGPEFLTYFQNEAQLEKSRLLSDRFSAERPKGSFSTLEIQRTEQGDSAMYLCASSQSGGIAYEQYFGPGTRLTVT.